This TCR beta chain was sequenced for a study of kidney transplant recipient with SARS-CoV-2 infection. V dropped 7 bases and J dropped 1 base, with 5 bases sitting between them. In germline, CDR1 is DFQATT, CDR2 SNEGSKA (reference sequence). The CDR3 is made up of 11 amino acids. Each CDR3 protein gets one entry after TCRdb re-called the reads with MiXCR. The sample yields under 300,000 distinct CDR3 sequences, 29% seen once. This clonotype occurred many times. This TCR came from a male patient aged 25 to 39 who had COVID-19 and was a kidney transplant recipient. T cells may partly derive from the graft donor. The chain uses TRBV20-1 and TRBJ2-1; D ambiguous. The sequencing used a blood sample, collected at baseline and on day 111 from a kidney transplant recipient. The CDR3 here is CSGESYNEQFF. CDR3 sequence (DNA): TGCAGTGGGGAATCCTACAATGAGCAGTTCTTC.